Below are 2 T cell receptor beta chains sequenced from a single sample in a study of OX40 agonist ivuxolimab in advanced cancers. Sequenced by immunoSEQ multiplex PCR; TCRdb stores in-frame clones only, minus some. The sample gives about 35,000 clones, 78% of which show up once; 9.5% to 15% is in the top ten. The sample consisted of CD4+ or CD8+ T cells sorted from blood, taken in a trial of the OX40 agonist ivuxolimab. All receptors come from an adult with an advanced solid tumor such as melanoma, head and neck, liver or kidney cancer.

This clone has only a few counts. The rearrangement joins TRBV7-9 to TRBJ1-2; D is possibly TRBD1 (6 bases). The V end lost 1 base, the J end lost 3 bases, and 12 bases lay between the germline ends. Germline lookup yields CDR1 SEHNR and CDR2 FQNEAQ (reference sequence). The CDR3 consists of 15 residues. CDR3 coding DNA: TGTGCCAGCAGCTTAGGGTGGGGGCGCGACTATGGCTACACCTTC. Its translation is CASSLGWGRDYGYTF.

This clone was detected once. The rearrangement joins TRBV7-6 to TRBJ2-1; 7 positions match TRBD2. With V trimmed by 0 bases and J by 9 bases, 5 bases remained unmatched. The germline V gene has CDR1 SGHVS and CDR2 FNYEAQ. The CDR3 is made up of 14 amino acids. CDR3 DNA sequence: TGTGCCAGCAGCTTAGCGGGAGGGCCGAGTGAGCAGTTCTTC. It translates to CASSLAGGPSEQFF.